This T cell receptor beta chain emerged from a study of blood T cells in healthy people across ages. The V and J ends lost 7 bases and 0 bases respectively, with 15 bases between them. The CDR3 runs 15 residues. Germline-derived CDR1 and CDR2 are SNHLY and FYNNEI. The second PCR ran roughly 6 to 11 cycles with a sample-barcoded 5' primer and J-beta primers. Each CDR3 protein gets one entry after TCRdb re-called the 5' RACE reads with MiXCR. In the table there are around 500,000 distinct CDR3 sequences, around 27% of which are singletons. These same data were also listed under a study on T cells of mothers and their children.

The TCR was taken from a boy aged 2 to 10 in good health. The sequencing input was blood. This chain joins TRBV2 and TRBJ2-5; D unclear. The CDR3 sequence: CASTMLDLDQETQYF. Here the CDR3 DNA reads TGTGCCAGCACCATGCTGGACCTTGACCAAGAGACCCAGTACTTC.